This T cell receptor (beta chain) was documented in a study of blood T cell repertoires in COVID-19. In the study overall: The origin of the acute and convalescent COVID-19 samples was the United States, Italy and Spain. PBMCs, B-cell-depleted T cells, or T cells were the source of the cDNA or gDNA that made up the material.

Source study methods: Cell counts per sample came from amplifying reference gene primers. Assay used: immunoSEQ multiplex PCR; TCRdb lists only in-frame clones, some missing. For V, J and clone size, that table is used; D and trimming come from the DNA. Of approximately 240,000 clones listed, under 85% are singletons. Germline V gene lookup returns CDR1 MDHEN and CDR2 SYDVKM. CDR3 length: 16 residues. V lost 5 bases to trimming and J lost 6 bases, with 19 bases between them. This chain connects TRBV28 to TRBJ2-2; possible D gene TRBD1, 6 bases. Material: peripheral blood. This clonotype originated in a human donor in a cohort sampled during active COVID-19. The CDR3 DNA is TGTGCCAGCAGTACCCCTACAGGGTTTGCCCCCGGGGAGCTGTTTTTT. Translating gives CASSTPTGFAPGELFF.